Shown below are 10 T cell receptor beta chains from a single sample sequenced in a study of shared clonotypes between healthy human individuals. The table came from immunoSEQ multiplex PCR; TCRdb's copy has only in-frame clones and leaves some out. The table has some 2.3 million clones, approximately 95% seen once. Sample: naive CD4+ T cells from PBMCs. Subset in this sample: CD45RA+ positively selected. These receptors originate from a man aged 18 to 35 in good health. Some clones in this sample may be carry-over from other donors' samples.

V and J are TRBV2 and TRBJ2-7, with 8 bases identical to TRBD2. The CDR3 consists of 13 residues. Trimming at V came to 6 bases and at J to 3 bases, leaving 4 bases not matched to a gene. Germline loops: CDR1 SNHLY, CDR2 FYNNEI. The CDR3 bases are TGTGCCAGCAGACCGGGAGGGCGCTACGAGCAGTACTTC. The encoded protein is CASRPGGRYEQYF.

This clone came up once. The chain combines TRBV5-1 with TRBJ2-1; 9 positions match TRBD1. The CDR3 extends over 16 amino acids. V lost 2 bases, J lost 2 bases, and 5 bases stayed unmatched. The germline V gene has CDR1 SGHRS and CDR2 YFSETQ. Written as DNA, the CDR3 is TGCGCCAGCAGCTTTGGGGGACAGGGCACCTACAATGAGCAGTTCTTC. Its protein product is CASSFGGQGTYNEQFF.

This clone was seen only once. The V and J genes are TRBV25-1 and TRBJ2-3, with TRBD1 as a possible D gene (6 bases). V lost 6 bases and J 2 bases, leaving 15 bases between the germline ends. Germline V CDR1 and CDR2: MGHDK, SYGVNS. The CDR3 sequence is 15 residues long. DNA of the CDR3: TGTGCCAGCAGGACTGGGATGGGACACACAGATACGCAGTATTTT. Protein sequence: CASRTGMGHTDTQYF.

The chain employs TRBV28 and TRBJ1-1; possibly TRBD1 for D (5 bases). The V end lost 6 bases, the J end lost 4 bases, and 27 bases lay between the germline ends. Germline values: CDR1 MDHEN, CDR2 SYDVKM. The CDR3 totals 18 residues. The CDR3 region has the DNA TGTGCCAGCAGCGGAAAATGGGGGATACCGTTGGAAGGCACTGAAGCTTTCTTT. It specifies CASSGKWGIPLEGTEAFF.

The chain uses TRBV9 and TRBJ2-1; TRBD2 aligns across 10 bases. This CDR3 comprises 15 residues. From germline, CDR1 is SGDLS and CDR2 YYNGEE. The ends lost 1 base at V and 7 bases at J; junction bases unmatched: 5. The CDR3: CASSVTSGVGNEQFF. In nucleotides, the CDR3 is TGTGCCAGCAGCGTAACTAGCGGGGTAGGAAATGAGCAGTTCTTC. The variable domain in full, completed from reference TRBV9 and TRBJ2-1, reads DSGVTQTPKHLITATGQRVTLRCSPRSGDLSVYWYQQSLDQGLQFLIQYYNGEERAKGNILERFSAQQFPDLHSELNLSSLELGDSALYFCASSVTSGVGNEQFFGPGTRLTVL.

The chain carries TRBV2 and TRBJ2-6; no clear D gene. Trimming removed 2 bases at V and 0 bases at J, with 5 bases between. The CDR3 runs to 15 residues. The germline gives CDR1 SNHLY, CDR2 FYNNEI. The CDR3 DNA is TGTGCCAGCAGTGAACGGAGCTCTGGGGCCAACGTCCTGACTTTC. This sequence encodes CASSERSSGANVLTF.

V usage is TRBV30 and J usage is TRBJ2-1, with D perhaps assigned TRBD1 or TRBD2 (7 bases each). Germline V CDR1 and CDR2: GTSNPN, SVGIG (reference sequence). V lost 4 bases and J lost 6, with 16 bases in between. This CDR3 has 14 residues. The CDR3 DNA reads as TGTGCCTGGATGATGGCCAGGGGGGGCAATGAGCAGTTCTTC. It translates to CAWMMARGGNEQFF.

This rearrangement joins TRBV6-6 to TRBJ1-3; D perhaps matches TRBD1 (5 bases). The CDR3 is 15 amino acids. V lost 6 bases to trimming and J lost 4 bases, with 16 bases between them. CDR1 MNHNY and CDR2 SVGAGI come from the germline V gene (reference sequence). The CDR3 coding sequence is TGTGCCAGCAGATCTGGGGGTATAGGGGGAAACACCATATATTTT. Protein product: CASRSGGIGGNTIYF.

With regard to this clone: The sample carries other DNA sequences with the same CDR3. This chain joins TRBV18 and TRBJ2-3; a weak D match, TRBD2 (6 bases). Per germline, CDR1 KGHSH and CDR2 LQKENI. This CDR3 has 14 amino acids. V lost 2 bases, J lost 3 bases, and 9 bases lay in between. In DNA form, the CDR3 reads TGTGCCAGCTCACCATTGCGGGGAACAGATACGCAGTATTTT. Protein sequence: CASSPLRGTDTQYF.

The V gene is TRBV5-1, the J gene TRBJ2-6, with TRBD1 identical over 7 bases. The CDR3 is 16 residues long. From germline, CDR1 is SGHRS and CDR2 YFSETQ. Germline trimming cut 9 bases from V and 2 bases from J; bases unmatched to any gene: 11. CDR3 nucleotides: TGCGCCACCGGTACGGACAGGTGGACTGGGGCCAACGTCCTGACTTTC. Residues: CATGTDRWTGANVLTF.